The entry below gives a single T cell receptor (beta chain) sequence along with its context. Its cognate antigen is unknown. This sample is drawn from a study of T-cell reconstitution after alpha-beta-depleted transplantation in children. Broader study findings: Roughly two months post-transplant, alpha-beta T cells reportedly originated from several hundred graft clones that had expanded.

Germline CDR1 reads MDHEN; CDR2 reads SYDVKM. Unmatched junction bases numbered 5, after V lost 3 bases and J lost 5 bases. The CDR3 is 14 residues long. Unique molecular identifiers were used in preparing the TCRbeta library. MiXCR, run by TCRdb on the PCR reads, gives a single entry per CDR3 protein. The data show hundreds of thousands of distinct CDR3 sequences, about 17% seen once. The TCR was taken from a male patient aged 2 to 9 who had a stem cell transplant for acute lymphoblastic leukemia, so the T cells may come from the graft donor. This specimen was PBMCs, mostly from graft donor cells, taken 360 days after TCRalphabeta/CD19-depleted stem cell transplant. The chain is built from TRBV28 and TRBJ2-5; 8 positions match TRBD1. As DNA, the CDR3 is TGTGCCAGCAGTTTTCAGGACAGGGTTGAGACCCAGTACTTC. Translating gives CASSFQDRVETQYF. Full variable domain (outside the CDR3, taken from reference TRBV28 and TRBJ2-5): DVKVTQSSRYLVKRTGEKVFLECVQDMDHENMFWYRQDPGLGLRLIYFSYDVKMKEKGDIPEGYSVSREKKERFSLILESASTNQTSMYLCASSFQDRVETQYFGPGTRLLVL.